The entry below describes one T cell receptor (beta chain). Under the authors' procedure: Reference gene primers were amplified, and this amplification served to estimate nucleated cell counts. TCRdb's copy holds only in-frame clones and misses some; the assay was immunoSEQ multiplex PCR. Clone size and the V and J calls come from that table; the DNA yielded D and trimming. Here the sample spans about 210,000 clones, over 70% being singletons. The source of the sample is a study of blood T cell repertoires in COVID-19. Study overall: COVID-19 samples collected from the United States, Italy and Spain covered acute and convalescent phases. T cells, B-cell-depleted T cells, or PBMCs provided the cDNA or gDNA that served as material.

Trimming stripped 5 bases from V and 6 bases from J, with 19 bases between. The CDR3 length is 15 residues. CDR1 SGHAT and CDR2 FQNNGV come from the germline V gene. The receptor was isolated from a man between 60 and 70 years old with acute or convalescent COVID-19. The V and J genes are TRBV11-2 and TRBJ1-1; D may be TRBD1 (6 bases). Sequences were obtained from peripheral blood. CDR3 DNA sequence: TGTGCCAGCAGCCCCCGACAGGTGTACCCTCCTGAAGCTTTCTTT. Translated, it gives CASSPRQVYPPEAFF.